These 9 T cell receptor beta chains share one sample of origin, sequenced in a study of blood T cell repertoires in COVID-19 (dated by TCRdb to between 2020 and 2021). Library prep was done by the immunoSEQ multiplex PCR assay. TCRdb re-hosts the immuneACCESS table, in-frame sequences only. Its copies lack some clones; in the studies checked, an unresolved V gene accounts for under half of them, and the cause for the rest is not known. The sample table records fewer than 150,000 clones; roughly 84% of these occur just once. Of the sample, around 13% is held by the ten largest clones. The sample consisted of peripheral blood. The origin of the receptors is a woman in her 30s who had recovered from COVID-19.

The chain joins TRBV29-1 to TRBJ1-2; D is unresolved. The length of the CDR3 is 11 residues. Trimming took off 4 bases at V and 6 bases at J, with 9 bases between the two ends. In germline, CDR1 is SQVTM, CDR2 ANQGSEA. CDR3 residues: CSVVSSDGYTF. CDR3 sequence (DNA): TGCAGCGTTGTATCGTCAGATGGCTACACCTTC.

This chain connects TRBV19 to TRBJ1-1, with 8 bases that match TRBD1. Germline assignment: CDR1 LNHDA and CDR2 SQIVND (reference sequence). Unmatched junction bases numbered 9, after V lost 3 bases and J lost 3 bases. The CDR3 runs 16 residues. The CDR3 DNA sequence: TGTGCCAGTAGTATTGCCCTAGGACAGGGACACACTGAAGCTTTCTTT. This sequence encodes CASSIALGQGHTEAFF.

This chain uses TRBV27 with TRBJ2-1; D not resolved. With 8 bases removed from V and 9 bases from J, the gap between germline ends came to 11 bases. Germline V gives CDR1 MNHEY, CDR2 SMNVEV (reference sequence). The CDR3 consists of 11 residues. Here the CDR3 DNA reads TGTGCCAGCGGTTATGCGGTTGAGCAGTTCTTC. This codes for CASGYAVEQFF.

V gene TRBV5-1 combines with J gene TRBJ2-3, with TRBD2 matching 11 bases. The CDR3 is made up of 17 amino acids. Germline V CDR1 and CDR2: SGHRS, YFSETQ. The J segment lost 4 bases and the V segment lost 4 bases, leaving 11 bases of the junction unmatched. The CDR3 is CASSPLAGGGQSDTQYF. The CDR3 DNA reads TGCGCCAGCAGCCCCTTAGCGGGAGGGGGACAGTCAGATACGCAGTATTTT.

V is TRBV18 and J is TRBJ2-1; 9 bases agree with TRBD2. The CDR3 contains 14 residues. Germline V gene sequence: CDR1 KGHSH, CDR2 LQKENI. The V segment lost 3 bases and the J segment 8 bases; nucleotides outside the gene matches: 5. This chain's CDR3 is CASSPPGLADEQFF. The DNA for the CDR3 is TGTGCCAGCTCACCCCCGGGACTAGCAGATGAGCAGTTCTTC.

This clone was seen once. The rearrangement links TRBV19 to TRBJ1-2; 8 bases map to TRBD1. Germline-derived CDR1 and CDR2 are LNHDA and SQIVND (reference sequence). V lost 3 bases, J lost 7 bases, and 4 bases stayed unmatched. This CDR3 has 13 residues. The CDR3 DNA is TGTGCCAGTAGTATTACAGGGGGAGGTGGCTACACCTTC. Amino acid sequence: CASSITGGGGYTF.

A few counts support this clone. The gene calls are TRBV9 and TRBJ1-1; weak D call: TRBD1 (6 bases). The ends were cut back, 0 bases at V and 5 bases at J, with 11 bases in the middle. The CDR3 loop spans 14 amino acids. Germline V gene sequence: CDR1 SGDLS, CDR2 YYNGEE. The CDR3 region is CASSVVQGRTEAFF. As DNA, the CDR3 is TGTGCCAGCAGCGTAGTACAGGGCAGGACTGAAGCTTTCTTT.

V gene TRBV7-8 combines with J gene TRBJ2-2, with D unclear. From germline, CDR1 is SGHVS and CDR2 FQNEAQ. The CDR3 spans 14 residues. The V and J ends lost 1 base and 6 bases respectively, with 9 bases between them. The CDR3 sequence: CASSLDFPSGELFF. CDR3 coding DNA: TGTGCCAGCAGCTTAGATTTCCCGTCCGGGGAGCTGTTTTTT.

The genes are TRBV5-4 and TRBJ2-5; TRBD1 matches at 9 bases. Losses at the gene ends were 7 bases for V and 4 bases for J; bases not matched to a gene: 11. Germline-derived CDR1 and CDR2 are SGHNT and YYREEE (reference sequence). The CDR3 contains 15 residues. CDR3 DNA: TGTGCCAGCTCCGGACAGGGGAAAGCTGGAGAGACCCAGTACTTC. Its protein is CASSGQGKAGETQYF.